Sequencing of this TCR beta chain was carried out in a study of identifying expanded T cells in peripheral blood. Healthy donors had no documented immune events, such as infections, while sampled. Data came from immunoSEQ multiplex PCR; TCRdb stores just in-frame clones and leaves some out. The table shows some 76,000 clones, with under 90% occurring only once. The clonotype was recovered from a person aged 18-70 years in good health. Sequences were obtained from blood.

The CDR3 region has the DNA TGTGCCAGCTCGCTCGACTGGCTAGGGGAGCAGTACTTC. Its protein is CASSLDWLGEQYF. This chain joins TRBV9 and TRBJ2-7; D ambiguous. CDR1 SGDLS and CDR2 YYNGEE come from the germline V gene. The V end lost 7 bases, the J end lost 7 bases, and 18 bases lay between the germline ends. The CDR3 totals 13 residues.